These 4 T cell receptor beta chains were all obtained from the same sample, sequenced in a study of STAT5B mutations in CD4+ large granular lymphocyte leukemia. TCRdb's table, derived via immunoSEQ multiplex PCR, lists solely in-frame clones and lacks some. In the table there are about 30,000 clones, 75% to 85% of which are singletons. Sequencing used CD4+ T cells from blood buffy coats. The receptors originated from a human donor in good health.

The chain carries TRBV30 and TRBJ2-1; D not certain. This CDR3 has 13 amino acids. Trimming took 6 bases from V and 0 from J, leaving 9 bases between them. Germline CDR1 reads GTSNPN; CDR2 reads SVGIG (reference sequence). CDR3 sequence reads: CACHSSSYNEQFF. CDR3 coding DNA: TGTGCCTGCCACTCCAGCTCCTACAATGAGCAGTTCTTC. The complete variable domain, with remaining parts taken from reference TRBV30 and TRBJ2-1, reads SQTIHQWPATLVQPVGSPLSLECTVEGTSNPNLYWYRQAAGRGLQLLFYSVGIGQISSEVPQNLSASRPQDRQFILSSKKLLLSDSGFYLCACHSSSYNEQFFGPGTRLTVL.

V usage is TRBV7-2 and J usage is TRBJ2-1; no reliable D call. Germline loops: CDR1 SGHTA, CDR2 FQGNSA. CDR3 length: 14 amino acids. The germline V and J ends were trimmed by 1 base and 9 bases, with 13 bases remaining between them. In DNA form, the CDR3 reads TGTGCCAGCAGCTTAGATGGCACAATAGGTGAGCAGTTCTTC. Translated: CASSLDGTIGEQFF.

The rearrangement links TRBV9 to TRBJ2-7; 10 bases line up with TRBD2. This CDR3 comprises 17 residues. The germline CDR1 and CDR2 sequences are SGDLS and YYNGEE. V shed 0 bases and J 2 bases; nucleotides not matched to a gene: 8. The CDR3 bases are TGTGCCAGCAGCGTAGGAGCCAGCGGGAGGGCCGCCTACGAGCAGTACTTC. Amino acid sequence: CASSVGASGRAAYEQYF.

This chain links TRBV19 with TRBJ2-7; 10 positions agree with TRBD2. CDR3 length: 17 residues. The J segment lost 3 bases and the V segment lost 4 bases, leaving 12 bases of the junction unmatched. The germline gives CDR1 LNHDA, CDR2 SQIVND (reference sequence). The CDR3 DNA reads as TGTGCCAGTAGTACCCTAGCGGGAGCCCCCTTCGGCTACGAGCAGTACTTC. This sequence encodes CASSTLAGAPFGYEQYF.